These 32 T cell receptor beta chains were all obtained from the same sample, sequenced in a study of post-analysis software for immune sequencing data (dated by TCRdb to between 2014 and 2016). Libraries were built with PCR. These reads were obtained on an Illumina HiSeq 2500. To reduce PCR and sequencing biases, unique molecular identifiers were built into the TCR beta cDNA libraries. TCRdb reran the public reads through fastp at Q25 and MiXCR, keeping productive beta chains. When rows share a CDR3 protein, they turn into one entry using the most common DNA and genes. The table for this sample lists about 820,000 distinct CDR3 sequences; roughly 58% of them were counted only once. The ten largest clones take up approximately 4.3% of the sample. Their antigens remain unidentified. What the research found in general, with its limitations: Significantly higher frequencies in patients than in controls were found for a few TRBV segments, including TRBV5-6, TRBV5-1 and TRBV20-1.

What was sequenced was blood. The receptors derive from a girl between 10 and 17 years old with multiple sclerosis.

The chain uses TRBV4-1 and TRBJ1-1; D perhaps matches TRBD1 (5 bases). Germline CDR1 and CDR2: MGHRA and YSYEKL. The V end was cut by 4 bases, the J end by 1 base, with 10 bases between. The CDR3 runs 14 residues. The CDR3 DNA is TGCGCCAGCAGCCCGTTCACAGGGAACACTGAAGCTTTCTTT. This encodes CASSPFTGNTEAFF.

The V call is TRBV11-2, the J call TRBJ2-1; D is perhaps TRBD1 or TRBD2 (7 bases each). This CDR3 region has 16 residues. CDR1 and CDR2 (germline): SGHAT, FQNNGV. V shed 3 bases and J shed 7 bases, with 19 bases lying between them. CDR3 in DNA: TGTGCCAGCAGCTTCCCCCGGGGCAGGGGGGGTAATGAGCAGTTCTTC. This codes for CASSFPRGRGGNEQFF.

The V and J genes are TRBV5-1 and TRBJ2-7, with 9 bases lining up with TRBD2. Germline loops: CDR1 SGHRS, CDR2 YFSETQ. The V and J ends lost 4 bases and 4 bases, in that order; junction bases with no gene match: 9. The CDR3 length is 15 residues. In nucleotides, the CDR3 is TGCGCCAGCAGCCCCACGGCGGGAGGGGTTTACGAGCAGTACTTC. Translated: CASSPTAGGVYEQYF.

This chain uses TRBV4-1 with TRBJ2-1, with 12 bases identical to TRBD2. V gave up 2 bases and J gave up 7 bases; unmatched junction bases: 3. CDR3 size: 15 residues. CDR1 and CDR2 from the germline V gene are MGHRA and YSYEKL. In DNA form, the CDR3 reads TGCGCCAGCAGCCAACTAGCGGGGGGGTGGAATGAGCAGTTCTTC. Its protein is CASSQLAGGWNEQFF.

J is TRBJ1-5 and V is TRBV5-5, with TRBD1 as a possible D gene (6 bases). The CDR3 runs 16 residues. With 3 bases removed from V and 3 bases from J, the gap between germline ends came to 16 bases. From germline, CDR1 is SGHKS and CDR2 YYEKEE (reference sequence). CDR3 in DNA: TGTGCCAGCAGCTCATTAGGACAGAGGGACAATCAGCCCCAGCATTTT. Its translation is CASSSLGQRDNQPQHF. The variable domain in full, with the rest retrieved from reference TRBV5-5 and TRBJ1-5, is DAGVTQSPTHLIKTRGQQVTLRCSPISGHKSVSWYQQVLGQGPQFIFQYYEKEERGRGNFPDRFSARQFPNYSSELNVNALLLGDSALYLCASSSLGQRDNQPQHFGDGTRLSIL.

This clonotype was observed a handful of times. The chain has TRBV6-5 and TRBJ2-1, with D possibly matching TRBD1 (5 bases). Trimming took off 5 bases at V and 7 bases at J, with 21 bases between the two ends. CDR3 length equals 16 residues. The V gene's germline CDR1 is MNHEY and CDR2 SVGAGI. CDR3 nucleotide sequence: TGTGCCAGCAGTCCTCCCCCGCTGGGGCCCCATAATGAGCAGTTCTTC. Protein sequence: CASSPPPLGPHNEQFF.

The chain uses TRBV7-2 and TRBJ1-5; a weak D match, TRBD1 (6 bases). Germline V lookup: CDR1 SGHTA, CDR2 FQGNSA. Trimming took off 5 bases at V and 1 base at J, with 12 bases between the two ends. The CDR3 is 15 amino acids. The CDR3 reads CASSPQGQSNQPQHF. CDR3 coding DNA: TGTGCCAGCAGCCCCCAAGGACAGAGCAATCAGCCCCAGCATTTT.

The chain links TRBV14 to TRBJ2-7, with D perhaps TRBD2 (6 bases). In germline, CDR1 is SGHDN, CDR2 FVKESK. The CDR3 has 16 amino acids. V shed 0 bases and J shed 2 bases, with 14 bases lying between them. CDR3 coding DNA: TGTGCCAGCAGCCAAGAAATTTGGGGGGAAACCTACGAGCAGTACTTC. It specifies CASSQEIWGETYEQYF.

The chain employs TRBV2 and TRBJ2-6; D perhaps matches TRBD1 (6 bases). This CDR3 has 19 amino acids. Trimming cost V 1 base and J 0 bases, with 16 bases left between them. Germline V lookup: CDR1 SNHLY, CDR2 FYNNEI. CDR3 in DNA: TGTGCCAGCAGTGAAGGGAGAGGGGGACACTACTCTGGGGCCAACGTCCTGACTTTC. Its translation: CASSEGRGGHYSGANVLTF.

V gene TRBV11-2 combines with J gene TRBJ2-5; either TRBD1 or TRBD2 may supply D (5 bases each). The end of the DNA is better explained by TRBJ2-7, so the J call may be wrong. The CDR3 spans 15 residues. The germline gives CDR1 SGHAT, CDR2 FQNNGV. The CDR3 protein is CASSQYTGTYYEQYF. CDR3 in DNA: TGTGCCAGCAGCCAATACACCGGGACGTACTACGAGCAGTACTTC.

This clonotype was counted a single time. As DNA, the CDR3 is TGCGCCAGCAGCACCGGGACCACCCGCACAGATACGCAGTATTTT. It yields the protein CASSTGTTRTDTQYF. V gene TRBV5-1 combines with J gene TRBJ2-3, with D perhaps being TRBD1 or TRBD2 (5 bases each). Trimming shortened V by 4 bases and J by 1 base, and 13 bases separated the two germline ends. Germline CDR1 and CDR2: SGHRS and YFSETQ. The CDR3 spans 15 residues.

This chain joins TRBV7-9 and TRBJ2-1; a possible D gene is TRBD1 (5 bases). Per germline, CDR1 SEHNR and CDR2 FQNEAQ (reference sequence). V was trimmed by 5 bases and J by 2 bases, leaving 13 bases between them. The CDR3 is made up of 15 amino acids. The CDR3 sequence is CASSASRGTYNEQFF. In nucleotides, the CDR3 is TGTGCCAGCAGCGCTAGTAGGGGAACCTACAATGAGCAGTTCTTC. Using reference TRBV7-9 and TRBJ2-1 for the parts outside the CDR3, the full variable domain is DTGVSQNPRHKITKRGQNVTFRCDPISEHNRLYWYRQTLGQGPEFLTYFQNEAQLEKSRLLSDRFSAERPKGSFSTLEIQRTEQGDSAMYLCASSASRGTYNEQFFGPGTRLTVL.

CDR3 nucleotide sequence: TGTGCCAGCAGTGATCAGGGGCTTGAGACCCAGTACTTC. Amino acid sequence: CASSDQGLETQYF. The V and J genes are TRBV6-1 and TRBJ2-7; perhaps TRBD1 as D (6 bases). TRBJ2-5 explains the end of the DNA better; the J call may be wrong. The CDR3 contains 13 residues. Germline loops: CDR1 MNHNS, CDR2 SASEGT.

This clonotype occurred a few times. Here the CDR3 reads CASSFRRVGLRDYTF. The CDR3 region has the DNA TGTGCCAGCAGCTTTCGCAGGGTCGGTTTGCGCGACTACACCTTC. The chain is built from TRBV7-8 and TRBJ1-2; possibly TRBD1 for D (5 bases). V lost 3 bases to trimming and J lost 10 bases, with 21 bases between them. Germline values: CDR1 SGHVS, CDR2 FQNEAQ. This CDR3 region has 15 residues.

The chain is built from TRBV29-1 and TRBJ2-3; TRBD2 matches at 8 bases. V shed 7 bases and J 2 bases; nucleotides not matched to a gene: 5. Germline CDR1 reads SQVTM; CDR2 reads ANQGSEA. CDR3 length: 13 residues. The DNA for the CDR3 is TGCAGCGAAAAGCGGGAGAACACAGATACGCAGTATTTT. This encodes CSEKRENTDTQYF.

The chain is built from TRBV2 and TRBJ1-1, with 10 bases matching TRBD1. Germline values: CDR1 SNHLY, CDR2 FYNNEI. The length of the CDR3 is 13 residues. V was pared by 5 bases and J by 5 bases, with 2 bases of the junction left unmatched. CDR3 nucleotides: TGTGCCAGCAGTCGACAGGGGGCAACTGAAGCTTTCTTT. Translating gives CASSRQGATEAFF.

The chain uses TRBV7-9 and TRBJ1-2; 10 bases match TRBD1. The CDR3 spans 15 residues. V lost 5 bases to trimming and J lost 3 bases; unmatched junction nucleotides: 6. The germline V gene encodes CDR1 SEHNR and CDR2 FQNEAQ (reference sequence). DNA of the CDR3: TGTGCCAGCAGCCGCGAGACAGGGGGCGACTATGGCTACACCTTC. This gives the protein CASSRETGGDYGYTF. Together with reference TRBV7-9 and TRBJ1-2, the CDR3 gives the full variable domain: DTGVSQNPRHKITKRGQNVTFRCDPISEHNRLYWYRQTLGQGPEFLTYFQNEAQLEKSRLLSDRFSAERPKGSFSTLEIQRTEQGDSAMYLCASSRETGGDYGYTFGSGTRLTVV.

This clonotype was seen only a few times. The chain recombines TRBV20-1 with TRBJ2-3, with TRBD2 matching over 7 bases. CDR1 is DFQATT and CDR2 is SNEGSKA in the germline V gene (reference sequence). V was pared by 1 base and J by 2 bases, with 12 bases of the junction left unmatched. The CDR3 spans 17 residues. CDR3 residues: CSARGPLATSYTDTQYF. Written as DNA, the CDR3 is TGCAGTGCTAGAGGTCCACTAGCGACCTCCTACACAGATACGCAGTATTTT.

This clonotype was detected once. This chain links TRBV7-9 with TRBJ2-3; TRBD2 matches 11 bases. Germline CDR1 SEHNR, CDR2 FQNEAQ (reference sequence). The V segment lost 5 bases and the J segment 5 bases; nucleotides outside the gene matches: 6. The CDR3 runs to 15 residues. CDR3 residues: CASSRGGTSGDTQYF. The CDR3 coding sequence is TGTGCCAGCAGCCGAGGCGGGACTAGCGGAGATACGCAGTATTTT.

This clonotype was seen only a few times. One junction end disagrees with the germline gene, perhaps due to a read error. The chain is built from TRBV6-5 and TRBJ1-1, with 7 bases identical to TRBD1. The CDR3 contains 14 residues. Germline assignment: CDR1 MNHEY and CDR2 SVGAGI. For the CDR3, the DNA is TGCGCCAGCAGCCCGGGACAGAAGAACACTGAAGCTTTCTTT. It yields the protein CASSPGQKNTEAFF.

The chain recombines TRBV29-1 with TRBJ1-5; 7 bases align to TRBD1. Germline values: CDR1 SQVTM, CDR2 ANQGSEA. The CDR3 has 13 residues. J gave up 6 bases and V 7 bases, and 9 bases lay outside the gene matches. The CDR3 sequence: CSASRGPGQPQHF. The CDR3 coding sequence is TGCAGCGCCTCAAGGGGGCCGGGTCAGCCCCAGCATTTT.

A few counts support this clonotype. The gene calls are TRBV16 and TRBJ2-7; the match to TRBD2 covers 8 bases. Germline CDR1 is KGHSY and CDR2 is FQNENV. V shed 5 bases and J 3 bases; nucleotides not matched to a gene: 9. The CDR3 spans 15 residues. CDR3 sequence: CASSRPGLGYYEQYF. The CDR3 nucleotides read TGTGCCAGCAGCAGGCCGGGACTAGGGTACTACGAGCAGTACTTC. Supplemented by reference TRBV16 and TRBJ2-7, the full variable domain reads GEEVAQTPKHLVRGEGQKAKLYCAPIKGHSYVFWYQQVLKNEFKFLISFQNENVFDETGMPKERFSAKCLPNSPCSLEIQATKLEDSAVYFCASSRPGLGYYEQYFGPGTRLTVT.

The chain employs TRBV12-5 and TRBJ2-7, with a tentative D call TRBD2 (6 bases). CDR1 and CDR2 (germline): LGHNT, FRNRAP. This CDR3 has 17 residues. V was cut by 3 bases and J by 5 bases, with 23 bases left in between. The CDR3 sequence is CASGFLPGGSYGDEQYF. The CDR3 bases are TGTGCTAGTGGTTTCCTACCCGGGGGAAGTTACGGAGACGAGCAGTACTTC.

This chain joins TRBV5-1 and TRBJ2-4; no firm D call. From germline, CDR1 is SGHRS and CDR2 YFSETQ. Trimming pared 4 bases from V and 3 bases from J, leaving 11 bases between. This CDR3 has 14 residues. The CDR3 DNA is TGCGCCAGCAGCGGTCTCGGCGACAAAAACATTCAGTACTTC. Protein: CASSGLGDKNIQYF.

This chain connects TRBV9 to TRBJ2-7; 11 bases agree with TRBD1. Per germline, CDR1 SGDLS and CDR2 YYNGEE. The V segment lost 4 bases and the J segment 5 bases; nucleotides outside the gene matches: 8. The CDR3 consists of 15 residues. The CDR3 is CASSPRDRGWHEQYF. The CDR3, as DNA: TGTGCCAGCAGCCCCCGGGACAGGGGGTGGCACGAGCAGTACTTC.

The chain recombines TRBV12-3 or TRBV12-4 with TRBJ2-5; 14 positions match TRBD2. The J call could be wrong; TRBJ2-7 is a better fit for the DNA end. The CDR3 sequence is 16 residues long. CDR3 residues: CASREGLAGVAYEQYF. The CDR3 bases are TGTGCCAGTCGAGAGGGACTAGCGGGAGTGGCCTACGAGCAGTACTTC.

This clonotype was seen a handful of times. The CDR3 DNA sequence: TGCAGTGCAGAACAGGATTTAGAGAGTGGCGAGCAGTACTTC. Its protein is CSAEQDLESGEQYF. The J gene is TRBJ2-7, the V gene TRBV20-1, with D perhaps matching TRBD1 (5 bases). The CDR3 runs 14 residues. V lost 6 bases to trimming and J lost 6 bases, with 21 bases between them. From germline, CDR1 is DFQATT and CDR2 SNEGSKA (reference sequence).

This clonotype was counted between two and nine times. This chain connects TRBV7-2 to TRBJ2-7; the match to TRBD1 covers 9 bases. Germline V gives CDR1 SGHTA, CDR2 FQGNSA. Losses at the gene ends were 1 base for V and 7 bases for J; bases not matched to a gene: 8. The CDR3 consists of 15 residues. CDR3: CASSLVPGQGWEQYF. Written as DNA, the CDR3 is TGTGCCAGCAGCTTAGTCCCGGGACAGGGTTGGGAGCAGTACTTC.

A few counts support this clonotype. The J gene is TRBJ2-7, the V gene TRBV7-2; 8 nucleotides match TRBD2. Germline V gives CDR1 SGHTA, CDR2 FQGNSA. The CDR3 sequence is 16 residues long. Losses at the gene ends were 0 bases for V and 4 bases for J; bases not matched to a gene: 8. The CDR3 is CASSLASTSGEYEQYF. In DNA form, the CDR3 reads TGTGCCAGCAGCTTAGCGAGTACTAGCGGAGAATACGAGCAGTACTTC.

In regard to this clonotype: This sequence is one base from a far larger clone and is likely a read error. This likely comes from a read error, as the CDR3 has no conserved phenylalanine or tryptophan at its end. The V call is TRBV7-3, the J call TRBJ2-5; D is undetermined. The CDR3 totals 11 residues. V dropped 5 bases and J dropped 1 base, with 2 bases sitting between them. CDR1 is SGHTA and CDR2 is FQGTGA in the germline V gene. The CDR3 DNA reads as TGTGCCAGCAGCCCCCAAGAGACCCAGTACTCC. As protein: CASSPQETQYS.

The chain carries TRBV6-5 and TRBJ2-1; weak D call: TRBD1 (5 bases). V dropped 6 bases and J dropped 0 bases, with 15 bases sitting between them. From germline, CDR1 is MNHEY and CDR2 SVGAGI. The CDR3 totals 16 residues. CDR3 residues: CASSLRTPSSYNEQFF. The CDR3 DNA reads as TGTGCCAGCAGCCTACGGACACCGAGCTCCTACAATGAGCAGTTCTTC.

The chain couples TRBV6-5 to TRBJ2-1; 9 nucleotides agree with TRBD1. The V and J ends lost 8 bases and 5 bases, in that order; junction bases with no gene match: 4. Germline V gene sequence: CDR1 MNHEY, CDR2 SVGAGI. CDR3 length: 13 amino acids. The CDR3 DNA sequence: TGTGCCAGCCGACAGGGGGTCAACAATGAGCAGTTCTTC. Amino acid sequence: CASRQGVNNEQFF.